The source of this TCR beta chain is a study of Ad26.COV2.S vaccination and SARS-CoV-2 variants. On this clone itself: The target antigen is unknown.

Broader study findings: Reportedly, spike-specific CD8+ and CD4+ T cell responses achieved substantial breadth once vaccination had taken place.

Indicated treatment: around 19 received Ad26.COV2.S at low or high dose, single or two shots; about 5 received placebo; per-sample allocation not given. Sample collection was performed on day 63 after the first vaccine or placebo injection. Assay used: immunoSEQ multiplex PCR; TCRdb lists only in-frame clones, some missing. The data contain about 350,000 clones, about 88% of them seen just once; the ten biggest clones take up around 6.4%. Trimming cost V 3 bases and J 5 bases, with 13 bases left between them. The CDR3 runs 13 residues. The V gene's germline CDR1 is GTSNPN and CDR2 SVGIG (reference sequence).

This TCR came from a person aged 18-60 years who received the Ad26.COV2.S COVID-19 vaccine or a placebo. The chain recombines TRBV30 with TRBJ1-2; D not certain. The sequencing here drew on peripheral blood, taken in a trial of Ad26.COV2.S vaccine versus placebo. The CDR3 spells CAWRAVGGYGYTF. The CDR3 nucleotides are TGTGCCTGGAGGGCTGTCGGCGGGTATGGCTACACCTTC.